These T cell receptor beta chains were read from a single sample in a study of early T cells in non-severe SARS-CoV-2 infection. TCRdb used MiXCR to reprocess the 5' RACE reads, holding one entry per CDR3 protein. There are around 59,000 distinct CDR3 sequences in the sample; around 12% occur only once, and around 3.5% lies in the top ten. Sequenced input: whole blood. These receptors were obtained from an adult who was a healthcare worker with PCR-confirmed SARS-CoV-2 infection or an uninfected control (not recorded which). CDR3s include the opening cysteine and the closing phenylalanine or tryptophan. D genes are given only for firm matches. Clone size is shown for a subset of rows, as once, few, many or a class of expanded clone.

j_gene	abundance	d_gene	v_gene	CDR3nt	CDR3aa
TRBJ2-7	many	TRBD2	TRBV5-4	TGTGCCAGCAGCCCGAGCGGGAGTGGACCCTACGAGCAGTACTTC	CASSPSGSGPYEQYF
TRBJ2-1	many	-	TRBV2	TGTGCCACGAGCCTACACAGGAACCCCTACAATGAGCAGTTCTTC	CATSLHRNPYNEQFF
TRBJ1-1	few	-	TRBV20-1	TGCAGTGCTAGAGACAATAGACCGAACACTGAAGCTTTCTTT	CSARDNRPNTEAFF
TRBJ2-6	many	-	TRBV7-3	TGTGCCAGCAGTTTACGGGACACAGGCAGTGCGGGGGCCAACGTCCTGACTTTC	CASSLRDTGSAGANVLTF
TRBJ1-4	many	-	TRBV7-9	TGTGCCAGCAGCTTCGGTTCAAATGAAAAACTGTTTTTT	CASSFGSNEKLFF
TRBJ2-1	-	-	TRBV19	TGTGCCAGTAGTTTAAGGGGGAACCGACCGGATCGGCAGTTCTTC	CASSLRGNRPDRQFF
TRBJ1-5	-	-	TRBV7-2	TGTGCCAGCAGCTCCGGGAGTGGGAATCAGCCCCAGCATTTT	CASSSGSGNQPQHF
TRBJ2-1	-	-	TRBV4-3	TGCGCCAGCACCCAAGGATCCATGGATGAGCAGTTCTTC	CASTQGSMDEQFF
TRBJ2-4	few	TRBD1	TRBV5-1	TGCGCCAGCAGCCCCGGACAGGGGGAGGGGGTTCAGTACTTC	CASSPGQGEGVQYF
TRBJ2-3	few	-	TRBV7-6	TGTGCCAGCAGCTCTCCAGGAGCGGAAGAGACGCACGCCGGATCGCCGACAGATACGCAGTATTTT	CASSSPGAEETHAGSPTDTQYF
TRBJ2-1	many	-	TRBV7-7	TGTGCCAGCAGCTTAGGGAAGGGACGGGGCGAGCAGTTCTTC	CASSLGKGRGEQFF
TRBJ1-5	-	-	TRBV11-2	TGTGCCAGCAGCCTGGGGCTTGATCAGCCCCAGCATTTT	CASSLGLDQPQHF
TRBJ2-5	-	-	TRBV7-2	TGTGCCAGCAGCTTATGGGGACGGGAGACCCAGTACTTC	CASSLWGRETQYF
TRBJ1-1	few	-	TRBV12-3/TRBV12-4	TGTGCCAGCAGTTTCCCCGGGGTCACTGAAGCTTTCTTT	CASSFPGVTEAFF
TRBJ1-6	-	TRBD1	TRBV28	TGTGCCAGCAGTAGAGGGACAGGGGGTCCACCCCTCCACTTT	CASSRGTGGPPLHF
TRBJ1-2	-	TRBD1	TRBV29-1	TGCAGCGTTGACGCAGGGGGCGTGCTTGGCTACACCTTC	CSVDAGGVLGYTF
TRBJ1-2	few	-	TRBV18	TGTGCCAGCTCCAGTTCCAGTACTAACTATGGCTACACCTTC	CASSSSSTNYGYTF
TRBJ2-1	many	-	TRBV7-9	TGTGCCAGCAGCTTAGAAGTGGTCCGTGAGCAGTTCTTC	CASSLEVVREQFF
TRBJ2-5	many	-	TRBV5-1	TGCGCCAGCAGCCCCCGGACAGCTGCGGGGGAGACCCAGTACTTC	CASSPRTAAGETQYF
TRBJ2-3	-	-	TRBV10-3	TGTGCCATCCAGAACGGGGTCTCAGATACGCAGTATTTT	CAIQNGVSDTQYF
TRBJ2-7	many	-	TRBV10-3	TGTGCCATCAGTGAGTCAGGCCCGGGTCGCTCCTACGAGCAGTACTTC	CAISESGPGRSYEQYF
TRBJ2-7	many	-	TRBV7-9	TGTGCCAGCAGTCCCCCTCTAGGGCCAGGGTACGAGCAGTACTTC	CASSPPLGPGYEQYF
TRBJ2-1	-	TRBD2	TRBV29-1	TGCAGCGTTCATAGCGGGAGTGATGAGCAGTTCTTC	CSVHSGSDEQFF
TRBJ2-7	-	-	TRBV30	TGTGCCTGGAGTGCTGACCTGGGGCCGACGAACGAGCAGTACTTC	CAWSADLGPTNEQYF
TRBJ2-3	-	TRBD2	TRBV9	TGTGCCAGCAGCGCTGGACTAGCGGGCCGCACAGATACGCAGTATTTT	CASSAGLAGRTDTQYF
TRBJ2-5	-	-	TRBV20-1	TGCAGTGCCCTCCAGTCCGGGATCGAGACCCAGTACTTC	CSALQSGIETQYF
TRBJ2-3	-	TRBD2	TRBV29-1	TGCAGCTTCGGACTAGCGGGTATTCCAGATACGCAGTATTTT	CSFGLAGIPDTQYF
TRBJ2-4	many	-	TRBV27	TGTGCCAGCAGCTTAGGAGGGAACAGGGATCCTAGAAACATTCAGTACTTC	CASSLGGNRDPRNIQYF
TRBJ1-5	few	-	TRBV6-5	TGTGCCAGCATGAAGGGAGGTGGCAATCAGCCCCAGCATTTT	CASMKGGGNQPQHF
TRBJ2-4	-	-	TRBV15	TGTGCCACCAGCAGGAGGGGAAAGGTGTTGGCCAAAAACATTCAGTACTTC	CATSRRGKVLAKNIQYF
TRBJ2-2	few	-	TRBV6-2/TRBV6-3	TGTGCCAGCAGCCACACAGGTCAAAACCTGTTTTTT	CASSHTGQNLFF
TRBJ2-1	many	TRBD2	TRBV11-2	TGTGCCAGCAGCTTAAAGTTAGCGGGAGCCAATGAGCAGTTCTTC	CASSLKLAGANEQFF
TRBJ2-1	-	TRBD1	TRBV9	TGTGCCAGCAGCTTCACAGGGGGCACCTACAATGAGCAGTTCTTC	CASSFTGGTYNEQFF
TRBJ2-7	few	TRBD2	TRBV4-2	TGTGCCAGCAGCCAAGCCGGGGCTAGCGGGAGCTACGAGCAGTACTTC	CASSQAGASGSYEQYF
TRBJ2-2	few	-	TRBV28	TGTGCCAGCAGTTTGGCTGGACAGTACACCGGGGAGCTGTTTTTT	CASSLAGQYTGELFF
TRBJ1-1	many	-	TRBV11-2	TGTGCCAGCAGCCCGCACACTGAAGCTTTCTTT	CASSPHTEAFF
TRBJ2-3	-	-	TRBV7-2	TGTGCCAGCAGCCCTAGTGCTGGGACAGATACGCAGTATTTT	CASSPSAGTDTQYF
TRBJ2-1	few	-	TRBV25-1	TGTGCCAGCAGTGGGAGACAGGAGATCTTCTACAATGAGCAGTTCTTC	CASSGRQEIFYNEQFF
TRBJ2-2	few	TRBD2	TRBV7-9	TGTGCCAGTCCAAGACTAGCGGGAGGGCCGAACACCGGGGAGCTGTTTTTT	CASPRLAGGPNTGELFF
TRBJ1-1	many	-	TRBV29-1	TGCAGCGTTGGCGGGACGGACACTGAAGCTTTCTTT	CSVGGTDTEAFF
TRBJ2-7	few	TRBD2	TRBV29-1	TGCAGCGTTCGAGGCGGGAGGGCCCGGGACGAGCAGTACTTC	CSVRGGRARDEQYF
TRBJ1-1	medium-sized	-	TRBV20-1	TGCAGTGCCCAGCAGCGCATTACGAACACTGAAGCTTTCTTT	CSAQQRITNTEAFF
TRBJ1-3	-	-	TRBV28	TGTGCCAGCAATCCGAGGGGCCGCCTTGGAAACACCATATATTTT	CASNPRGRLGNTIYF
TRBJ1-4	-	-	TRBV6-5	TGTGCCAGCAGCACCCACGGGGGCACAACTAATGAAAAACTGTTTTTT	CASSTHGGTTNEKLFF
TRBJ2-1	-	-	TRBV10-2	TGCGCCAGCAGTGCGGTTAATGAGCAGTTCTTC	CASSAVNEQFF
TRBJ2-4	many	-	TRBV11-2	TGTGCCAGCAGCTTAGTGGAAACCATTCAGTACTTC	CASSLVETIQYF
TRBJ2-1	many	-	TRBV27	TGTGCCAGCAGAAGAGTGAGGGACTCCTACAATGAGCAGTTCTTC	CASRRVRDSYNEQFF
TRBJ2-1	-	-	TRBV28	TGTGCCAGCAGTTTAGCGGGTGGTTTCTACAATGAGCAGTTCTTC	CASSLAGGFYNEQFF
TRBJ2-1	-	-	TRBV4-1	TGCGCCAGCAGCCCAACTCAAGGGACAATAGGAATTGAGCAGTTCTTC	CASSPTQGTIGIEQFF